These 3 T cell receptor beta chains were all obtained from the same sample, sequenced in a study of blood T cell repertoires in COVID-19. Generated by immunoSEQ multiplex PCR, the TCRdb table keeps only in-frame clones and is missing some. In the table there are 75,000 to 100,000 clones, more than 60% of which are singletons. Sequencing input: peripheral blood. These receptor sequences come from a man aged 65 to 79 with acute or convalescent COVID-19.

This chain links TRBV7-3 with TRBJ2-1; TRBD2 matches 8 bases. The ends lost 1 base at V and 7 bases at J; junction bases unmatched: 15. The CDR3 length is 18 residues. Germline values: CDR1 SGHTA, CDR2 FQGTGA. The CDR3: CASSLRTWGLEEDNEQFF. The CDR3 region has the DNA TGTGCCAGCAGCTTAAGAACGTGGGGACTAGAGGAAGATAATGAGCAGTTCTTC.

The chain is built from TRBV5-1 and TRBJ1-2, with 7 bases identical to TRBD1. Germline V gene sequence: CDR1 SGHRS, CDR2 YFSETQ. J gave up 0 bases and V 4 bases, and 6 bases lay outside the gene matches. The CDR3 runs 15 residues. CDR3 residues: CASSPDRPANYGYTF. CDR3 nucleotide sequence: TGCGCCAGCAGCCCGGACAGGCCAGCTAACTATGGCTACACCTTC.

Within the sample, this clone is medium-sized. This chain connects TRBV5-1 to TRBJ2-5; TRBD2 is a possible D gene (5 bases). This CDR3 comprises 14 residues. Trimming pared 3 bases from V and 3 bases from J, leaving 12 bases between. Germline V gives CDR1 SGHRS, CDR2 YFSETQ. The CDR3, as DNA: TGCGCCAGCAGCTGGGGTTTGGGAGAAGAGACCCAGTACTTC. Residues: CASSWGLGEETQYF.